Presented here are 7 T cell receptor beta chains from one specimen sequenced in a study of shared clonotypes between healthy human individuals. Assay used: immunoSEQ multiplex PCR; TCRdb lists only in-frame clones, some missing. The sample contains millions of clones, 85% to 95% of which appear only once. What was sequenced was naive CD4+ T cells from PBMCs. Subset: CD45RA+ positively selected. The origin of the receptors is a man between 18 and 29 years old in good health. Some clones in this sample may be carry-over from other donors' samples.

J is TRBJ1-2 and V is TRBV6-4; tentatively, D is TRBD1 (6 bases). This CDR3 has 14 residues. CDR1 is MRHNA and CDR2 is SNTAGT in the germline V gene. V lost 6 bases, J lost 3 bases, and 14 bases lay in between. CDR3 protein: CASRPRDTDYGYTF. The CDR3 region has the DNA TGTGCCAGCAGGCCCCGGGACACCGACTATGGCTACACCTTC.

The table lists this clone with a count of one. V gene TRBV28 combines with J gene TRBJ1-2, with D perhaps matching TRBD1 (6 bases). V dropped 2 bases and J dropped 7 bases, with 17 bases sitting between them. Per germline, CDR1 MDHEN and CDR2 SYDVKM. CDR3 length: 15 residues. As DNA, the CDR3 is TGTGCCAGCAGTTTAGAGGCAGGGGCTTGGGGTGGCTACACCTTC. Encoded protein: CASSLEAGAWGGYTF.

The V call is TRBV19, the J call TRBJ2-7, with a possible D match to TRBD2 (5 bases). V lost 5 bases and J lost 0, with 8 bases in between. Looked up from germline, CDR1 is LNHDA and CDR2 is SQIVND (reference sequence). This CDR3 comprises 13 residues. CDR3 nucleotide sequence: TGTGCCAGTAGTTTGAGGGACTCCTACGAGCAGTACTTC. Its protein is CASSLRDSYEQYF.

V and J are TRBV7-3 and TRBJ2-5, with 8 positions matching TRBD1. V lost 2 bases to trimming and J lost 2 bases; unmatched junction nucleotides: 4. Germline CDR1 SGHTA, CDR2 FQGTGA. This CDR3 is 15 amino acids long. CDR3 sequence: CASSLSDRAQETQYF. As DNA, the CDR3 is TGTGCCAGCAGCTTATCGGACAGGGCTCAAGAGACCCAGTACTTC.

This rearrangement joins TRBV5-6 to TRBJ1-4, with D perhaps TRBD1 (6 bases). CDR1 SGHDT and CDR2 YYEEEE come from the germline V gene. CDR3 length equals 16 residues. V was clipped by 3 bases and J by 5 bases, with 17 bases between them. As DNA, the CDR3 is TGTGCCAGCAGCTGGAGGACAGTTCTCCCGAATGAAAAACTGTTTTTT. Its protein is CASSWRTVLPNEKLFF.

The chain carries TRBV5-1 and TRBJ2-3; D possibly corresponds to TRBD2 (6 bases). V dropped 1 base and J dropped 2 bases, with 14 bases sitting between them. The CDR3 is 16 residues long. Per germline, CDR1 SGHRS and CDR2 YFSETQ. The chain's CDR3 is CASSLLGLAHTDTQYF. CDR3 DNA: TGCGCCAGCAGCTTGTTGGGGCTAGCGCACACAGATACGCAGTATTTT.

This clone was seen once. This chain uses TRBV28 with TRBJ1-1; D remains unclear. There are 12 residues in the CDR3. Trimming pared 6 bases from V and 4 bases from J, leaving 9 bases between. CDR1 is MDHEN and CDR2 is SYDVKM in the germline V gene. CDR3 sequence (DNA): TGTGCCAGCAGCCCCCGGCCCACTGAAGCTTTCTTT. Protein: CASSPRPTEAFF.